The rows below give T cell receptor beta chains drawn from one sample of a study of T cell responses to AZD1222 COVID-19 vaccine. Method: immunoSEQ multiplex PCR; TCRdb's copy keeps in-frame clones and lacks some. This sample yields some 120,000 clones, of which about 86% are seen a single time; around 9.6% belongs to the top ten. This sample comprised peripheral blood, obtained on day 0 of AZD1222 vaccination. The receptors derive from an adult in good health. CDR3s include the opening cysteine and the closing phenylalanine or tryptophan. A D gene is named only where the DNA matches it firmly. Size values are once, few and many counts, or a class for expanded clones, and some rows have none.

d_call: -; j_call: TRBJ2-5; clone_size: -; v_call: TRBV27; cdr3_aa: CATPEEGQRYQETQYF; cdr3_nt: TGTGCCACCCCCGAGGAGGGACAGAGGTACCAAGAGACCCAGTACTTC
d_call: -; j_call: TRBJ2-5; clone_size: -; v_call: TRBV7-9; cdr3_aa: CASSLRPGLAGGKETQYF; cdr3_nt: TGTGCCAGCAGCTTGCGCCCGGGTCTGGCAGGAGGGAAAGAGACCCAGTACTTC
d_call: -; j_call: TRBJ2-5; clone_size: -; v_call: TRBV9; cdr3_aa: CASSVLDNQETQYF; cdr3_nt: TGTGCCAGCAGCGTCCTCGACAACCAAGAGACCCAGTACTTC
d_call: TRBD2; j_call: TRBJ2-7; clone_size: -; v_call: TRBV7-2; cdr3_aa: CASSTLAGGEQYF; cdr3_nt: TGTGCCAGCAGCACGCTAGCGGGGGGGGAGCAGTACTTC
d_call: TRBD2; j_call: TRBJ2-7; clone_size: once; v_call: TRBV6-5; cdr3_aa: CASSYGGSVYEQYF; cdr3_nt: TGTGCCAGCAGTTATGGCGGGAGCGTCTACGAGCAGTACTTC
d_call: TRBD2; j_call: TRBJ2-5; clone_size: -; v_call: TRBV4-2; cdr3_aa: CASSGISGGLETQYF; cdr3_nt: TGTGCCAGCAGCGGGATTAGCGGGGGGTTGGAGACCCAGTACTTC
d_call: -; j_call: TRBJ1-3; clone_size: -; v_call: TRBV11-1; cdr3_aa: CASSFTGPPGNTIYF; cdr3_nt: TGTGCCAGCAGCTTCACAGGGCCCCCTGGAAACACCATATATTTT
d_call: TRBD1; j_call: TRBJ1-4; clone_size: -; v_call: TRBV7-8; cdr3_aa: CASSRQGRPLTNEKLFF; cdr3_nt: TGTGCCAGCAGCCGACAGGGGCGGCCACTAACTAATGAAAAACTGTTTTTT
d_call: TRBD1; j_call: TRBJ1-4; clone_size: -; v_call: TRBV15; cdr3_aa: CATSRDPGQNEKLFF; cdr3_nt: TGTGCCACCAGCAGAGATCCGGGACAGAATGAAAAACTGTTTTTT
d_call: -; j_call: TRBJ2-3; clone_size: once; v_call: TRBV18; cdr3_aa: CASSPPVRTPGQYF; cdr3_nt: TGTGCCAGCTCACCACCGGTACGGACCCCCGGGCAGTATTTT
d_call: TRBD2; j_call: TRBJ2-3; clone_size: -; v_call: TRBV7-2; cdr3_aa: CASSLVWGLAGATDTQYF; cdr3_nt: TGTGCCAGCAGCTTAGTTTGGGGACTAGCGGGAGCCACAGATACGCAGTATTTT
d_call: -; j_call: TRBJ2-1; clone_size: once; v_call: TRBV14; cdr3_aa: CASSQGLIGEQFF; cdr3_nt: TGTGCCAGCAGCCAAGGACTAATCGGTGAGCAGTTCTTC
d_call: TRBD1; j_call: TRBJ1-5; clone_size: few; v_call: TRBV5-1; cdr3_aa: CASSLARDRHNQPQHF; cdr3_nt: TGCGCCAGCAGCTTGGCCCGGGACAGGCACAATCAGCCCCAGCATTTT
d_call: TRBD1; j_call: TRBJ2-7; clone_size: -; v_call: TRBV5-8; cdr3_aa: CASSLNRGLSYEQYF; cdr3_nt: TGTGCCAGCAGCTTGAACAGGGGGCTTTCCTACGAGCAGTACTTC
d_call: -; j_call: TRBJ1-1; clone_size: -; v_call: TRBV6-5; cdr3_aa: CASSARRVSQDEAFF; cdr3_nt: TGTGCCAGCAGCGCCAGGCGGGTCTCACAAGATGAAGCTTTCTTT
d_call: -; j_call: TRBJ2-7; clone_size: few; v_call: TRBV5-1; cdr3_aa: CASSFVQNYEQYF; cdr3_nt: TGCGCCAGCAGCTTTGTCCAGAACTACGAGCAGTACTTC
d_call: -; j_call: TRBJ1-6; clone_size: -; v_call: TRBV11-2; cdr3_aa: CASTPGGRNSPLHF; cdr3_nt: TGTGCCAGCACCCCCGGGGGGCGGAATTCACCCCTCCACTTT
d_call: -; j_call: TRBJ1-1; clone_size: -; v_call: TRBV4-1; cdr3_aa: CASSREGWDTEAFF; cdr3_nt: TGCGCCAGCAGCCGGGAGGGTTGGGACACTGAAGCTTTCTTT
d_call: -; j_call: TRBJ1-2; clone_size: -; v_call: TRBV11-2; cdr3_aa: CASSLHATGRANYGYTF; cdr3_nt: TGTGCCAGCAGCTTGCACGCGACAGGCCGAGCTAACTATGGCTACACCTTC
d_call: -; j_call: TRBJ1-6; clone_size: -; v_call: TRBV27; cdr3_aa: CASSLSDRSPLHF; cdr3_nt: TGTGCCAGCAGTTTATCGGACCGTTCACCCCTCCACTTT
d_call: -; j_call: TRBJ2-1; clone_size: -; v_call: TRBV12-5; cdr3_aa: CASGLDLTSNEQFF; cdr3_nt: TGTGCTAGTGGTTTGGACCTTACGTCTAATGAGCAGTTCTTC
d_call: TRBD1; j_call: TRBJ1-1; clone_size: -; v_call: TRBV7-2; cdr3_aa: CASSFGTGDRAFF; cdr3_nt: TGTGCCAGCAGCTTCGGGACAGGGGATCGTGCTTTCTTT
d_call: -; j_call: TRBJ1-2; clone_size: once; v_call: TRBV7-9; cdr3_aa: CASSSQTNGYTF; cdr3_nt: TGTGCCAGCAGCTCCCAAACAAACGGCTACACCTTC
d_call: -; j_call: TRBJ1-2; clone_size: -; v_call: TRBV2; cdr3_aa: CASSEVTELSYGYTF; cdr3_nt: TGTGCCAGCAGTGAAGTGACAGAGCTAAGCTATGGCTACACCTTC
d_call: TRBD2; j_call: TRBJ2-2; clone_size: few; v_call: TRBV5-6; cdr3_aa: CASSLRTSGTGELFF; cdr3_nt: TGTGCCAGCAGCTTGCGGACTAGCGGTACCGGGGAGCTGTTTTTT
d_call: TRBD1; j_call: TRBJ2-5; clone_size: once; v_call: TRBV6-5; cdr3_aa: CASSRGSSQETQYF; cdr3_nt: TGTGCCAGCAGCAGGGGGAGCTCCCAAGAGACCCAGTACTTC
d_call: -; j_call: TRBJ1-2; clone_size: few; v_call: TRBV12-3/TRBV12-4; cdr3_aa: CASSLSVGDGYTF; cdr3_nt: TGTGCCAGCAGTTTAAGTGTGGGGGATGGCTACACCTTC